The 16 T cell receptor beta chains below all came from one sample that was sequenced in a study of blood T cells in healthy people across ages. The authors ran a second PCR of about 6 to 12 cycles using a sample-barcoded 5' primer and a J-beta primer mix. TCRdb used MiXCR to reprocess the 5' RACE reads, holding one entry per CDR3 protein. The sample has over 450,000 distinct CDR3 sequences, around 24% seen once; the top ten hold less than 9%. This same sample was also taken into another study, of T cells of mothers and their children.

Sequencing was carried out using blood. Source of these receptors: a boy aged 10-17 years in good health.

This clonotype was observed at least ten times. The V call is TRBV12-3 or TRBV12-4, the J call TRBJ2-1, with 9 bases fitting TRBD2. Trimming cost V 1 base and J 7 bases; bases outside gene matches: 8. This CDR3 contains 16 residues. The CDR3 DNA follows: TGTGCCAGCAGTTTAGGTGACGGACTAGCGTGGAATGAGCAGTTCTTC. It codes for CASSLGDGLAWNEQFF.

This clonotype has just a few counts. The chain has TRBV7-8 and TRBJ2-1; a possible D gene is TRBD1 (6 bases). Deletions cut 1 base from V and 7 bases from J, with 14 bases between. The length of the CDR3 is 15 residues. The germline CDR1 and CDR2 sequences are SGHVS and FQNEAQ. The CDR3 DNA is TGTGCCAGCAGCTTAGGCCGGACAGACTTGAATGAGCAGTTCTTC. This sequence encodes CASSLGRTDLNEQFF.

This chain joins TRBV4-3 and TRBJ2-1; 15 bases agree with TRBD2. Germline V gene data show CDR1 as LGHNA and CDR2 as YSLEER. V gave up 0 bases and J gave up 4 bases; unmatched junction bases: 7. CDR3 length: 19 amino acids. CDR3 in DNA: TGCGCCAGCAGCCAAGATAAATCCGGGACTAGCGGGGGGTACAATGAGCAGTTCTTC. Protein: CASSQDKSGTSGGYNEQFF.

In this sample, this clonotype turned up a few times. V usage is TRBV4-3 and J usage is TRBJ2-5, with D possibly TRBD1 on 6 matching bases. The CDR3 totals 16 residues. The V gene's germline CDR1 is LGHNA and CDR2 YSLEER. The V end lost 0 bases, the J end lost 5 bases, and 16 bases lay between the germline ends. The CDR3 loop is CASSQDPLQGKETQYF. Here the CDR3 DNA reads TGCGCCAGCAGCCAAGATCCTCTGCAGGGGAAGGAGACCCAGTACTTC.

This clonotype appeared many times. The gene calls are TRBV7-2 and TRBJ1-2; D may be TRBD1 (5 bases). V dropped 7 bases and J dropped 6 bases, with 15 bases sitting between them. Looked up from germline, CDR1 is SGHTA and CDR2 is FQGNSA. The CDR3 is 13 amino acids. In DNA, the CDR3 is TGTGCCAGCACCCCCACCCCAGGGAATGGCTACACCTTC. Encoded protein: CASTPTPGNGYTF.

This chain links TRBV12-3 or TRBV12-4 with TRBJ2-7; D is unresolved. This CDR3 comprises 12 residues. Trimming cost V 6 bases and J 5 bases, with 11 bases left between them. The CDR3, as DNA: TGTGCCAGCAGCCCGGTCTGGGACGAGCAGTACTTC. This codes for CASSPVWDEQYF.

CDR3 residues: CASSPSQRTNYEQYF. The CDR3, as DNA: TGTGCCAGCAGCCCGAGCCAGCGGACCAACTACGAGCAGTACTTC. This sequence joins TRBV9 and TRBJ2-7; D may be TRBD2 (5 bases). The CDR3 sequence is 15 residues long. Looked up from germline, CDR1 is SGDLS and CDR2 is YYNGEE. V gave up 4 bases and J gave up 3 bases, with 17 bases separating them.

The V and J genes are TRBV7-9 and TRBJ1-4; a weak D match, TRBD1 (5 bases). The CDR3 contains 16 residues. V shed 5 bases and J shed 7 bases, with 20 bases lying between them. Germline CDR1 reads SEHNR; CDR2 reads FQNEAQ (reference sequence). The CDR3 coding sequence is TGTGCCAGCAGCCCACTAACGGGACGGGGCACTGAAAAACTGTTTTTT. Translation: CASSPLTGRGTEKLFF.

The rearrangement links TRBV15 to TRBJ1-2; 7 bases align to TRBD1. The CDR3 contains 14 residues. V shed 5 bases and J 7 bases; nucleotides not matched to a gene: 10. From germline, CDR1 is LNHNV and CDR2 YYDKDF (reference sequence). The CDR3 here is CATSGTGTAVGYTF. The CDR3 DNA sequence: TGTGCCACCAGCGGAACCGGGACAGCTGTTGGCTACACCTTC.

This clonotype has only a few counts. DNA of the CDR3: TGTGCCAGCAGCGTAGGAGGGCAGCTGTTGGATGGCTACACCTTC. The encoded protein is CASSVGGQLLDGYTF. This chain uses TRBV9 with TRBJ1-2; no firm D call. Per the germline V gene, CDR1 is SGDLS and CDR2 is YYNGEE. Trimming shortened V by 0 bases and J by 6 bases, and 15 bases separated the two germline ends. The CDR3 has 15 amino acids.

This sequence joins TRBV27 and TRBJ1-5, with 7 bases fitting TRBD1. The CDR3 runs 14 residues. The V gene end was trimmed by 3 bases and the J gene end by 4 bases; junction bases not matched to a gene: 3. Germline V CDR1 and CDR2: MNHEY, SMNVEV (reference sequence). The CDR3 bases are TGTGCCAGCAGTTTGGGGACAGTAAATCAGCCCCAGCATTTT. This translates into CASSLGTVNQPQHF.

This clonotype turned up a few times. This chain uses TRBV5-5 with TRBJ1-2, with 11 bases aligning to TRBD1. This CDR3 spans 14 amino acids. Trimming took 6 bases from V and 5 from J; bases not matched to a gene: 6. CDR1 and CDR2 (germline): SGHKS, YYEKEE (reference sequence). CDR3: CASTWTGGVYGYTF. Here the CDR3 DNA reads TGTGCCAGCACCTGGACAGGGGGCGTTTATGGCTACACCTTC.

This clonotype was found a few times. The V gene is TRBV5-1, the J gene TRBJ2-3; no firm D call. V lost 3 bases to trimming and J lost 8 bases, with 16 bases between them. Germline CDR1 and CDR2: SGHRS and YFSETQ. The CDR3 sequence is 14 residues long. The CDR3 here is CASSSSSPGGTQYF. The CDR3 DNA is TGCGCCAGCAGCTCTTCTTCCCCGGGCGGTACGCAGTATTTT.

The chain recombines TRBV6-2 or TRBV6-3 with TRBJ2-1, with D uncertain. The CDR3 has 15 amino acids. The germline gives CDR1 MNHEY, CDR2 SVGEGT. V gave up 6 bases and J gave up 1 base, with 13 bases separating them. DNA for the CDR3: TGTGCCAGCAGCCGGGCTGATAGATCCTACAATGAGCAGTTCTTC. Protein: CASSRADRSYNEQFF.

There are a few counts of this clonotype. The CDR3: CASSLVYISVDSSGTITTRETQYF. CDR3 in DNA: TGTGCCAGCAGCTTAGTTTATATCTCGGTAGACTCTAGCGGGACGATTACCACGAGGGAGACCCAGTACTTC. The V and J genes are TRBV11-3 and TRBJ2-5; 9 nucleotides align to TRBD2. Germline assignment: CDR1 SGHNT and CDR2 YENEEA. V gave up 1 base and J gave up 5 bases; unmatched junction bases: 32. This CDR3 is built from 24 residues.

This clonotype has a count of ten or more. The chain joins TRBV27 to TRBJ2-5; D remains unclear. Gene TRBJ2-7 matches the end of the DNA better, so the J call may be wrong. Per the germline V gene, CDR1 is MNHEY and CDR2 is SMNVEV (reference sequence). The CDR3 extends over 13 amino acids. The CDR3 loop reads CASSLRTPYEQYF. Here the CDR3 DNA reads TGTGCCAGCAGCCTACGGACGCCCTACGAGCAGTACTTC.